This T cell receptor (beta chain) was recorded in a study of blood T cell repertoires in COVID-19. Study context: Sites across the United States, Italy and Spain contributed samples from acute and convalescent COVID-19. T cells, B-cell-depleted T cells, or PBMCs supplied cDNA or gDNA.

Assay used: immunoSEQ multiplex PCR; TCRdb lists only in-frame clones, some missing. The sample holds about 340,000 clones, roughly 86% seen once. Enrolled during active infection, Seattle patients were then followed longitudinally. CDR1 is MGHDK, CDR2 SYGVNS, per germline. There are 13 residues in the CDR3. Trimming removed 3 bases at V and 8 bases at J, with 13 bases between. This chain uses TRBV25-1 with TRBJ1-2; no clear D gene. The clonotype was recovered from a woman in her seventies with COVID-19, enrolled during active disease. The sequencing input was peripheral blood. The CDR3 sequence is CASSDRETSGYTF. The CDR3 DNA reads TGTGCCAGCAGTGATCGGGAGACTAGCGGCTACACCTTC.